The clone carrying this TCR beta chain has a count of ten or more. Its target is not known. With 5 bases clipped from V and 5 bases from J, the junction kept 12 bases outside the gene matches. The CDR3 has 16 residues. CDR1 and CDR2 from the germline V gene are PRHDT and FYEKMQ (reference sequence). Expressed TCRB transcripts were sequenced because the entire RNA isolate underwent reverse transcription. It was found that naive, central memory and regulatory T cell samples averaged around 3.6 million reads. Clones were read by immunoSEQ multiplex PCR, and TCRdb kept only the in-frame ones, dropping some. The sample shows under 150,000 clones, roughly 7.2% of them seen only once. The sample originates from a study of beta chain features in type 1 diabetes. General study results and limits: Fewer junction insertions and more nucleotide deletions appeared in type 1 diabetes patients.

The single heparinised draw taken from each donor contained roughly 100 mL of blood on average. All sorted populations exceeded 95% purity. Sequences were obtained from central memory CD4+ T cells from blood. The origin of this receptor is a woman in her twenties or thirties in good health. The gene calls are TRBV13 and TRBJ2-1, with 7 bases fitting TRBD1. The CDR3 spells CASSLTGVPFDNEQFF. The CDR3 bases are TGTGCCAGCAGCCTCACAGGGGTCCCGTTCGACAATGAGCAGTTCTTC.